The TCR beta chain under discussion was sequenced for a study of radiation and T cells in renal cell carcinoma. Points on this clone: Its antigen remains unknown.

The length of the CDR3 is 15 residues. Germline CDR1 reads MNHEY; CDR2 reads SMNVEV (reference sequence). The V end was cut by 2 bases, the J end by 0 bases, with 9 bases between. This sample's time point: blood 4 weeks post-SBRT, at nephrectomy. The treatment: 15 Gy SBRT to primary tumor, nephrectomy 4 weeks later. Nephrectomy followed 15 Gy stereotactic body radiation by 4 weeks. Radiation-treated patients gave blood at baseline, week 2 and week 4. Clear cell pathology was present in this patient's renal cell carcinoma. Profiled with immunoSEQ multiplex PCR; TCRdb holds only in-frame clones, not every one. The table has roughly 45,000 clones, about 82% seen once. Findings of the study overall: Top tumor clonotypes rose in blood 2 weeks post-radiation, then contracted.

This TCR derives from a woman in her 70s with renal cell carcinoma. The chain employs TRBV27 and TRBJ2-3; a weak D match, TRBD1 (6 bases). Here the sequenced sample was blood, taken from a patient whose treatment included radiotherapy and nephrectomy. The chain's CDR3 is CASSLRGQSTDTQYF. In DNA, the CDR3 is TGTGCCAGCAGTTTACGGGGACAAAGCACAGATACGCAGTATTTT.